A single sample is the source of the 27 T cell receptor beta chains below, sequenced in a study of beta chain features in type 1 diabetes. The authors reverse transcribed all of the isolated RNA, so sequencing captured expressed TCRB transcripts. Using immunoSEQ multiplex PCR, the repertoire was profiled, and TCRdb retains in-frame clones only, with some absent. The repertoire has 35,000 to 50,000 clones, about 50% of them found once; the top ten carry around 0.25%. Source material: stem cell memory CD4+ T cells from blood. These receptor sequences come from a woman aged 25 to 39 in good health.

This chain connects TRBV7-6 to TRBJ2-5; D call uncertain. This CDR3 has 11 amino acids. Deletions cut 5 bases from V and 4 bases from J, with 5 bases between. Germline V gives CDR1 SGHVS, CDR2 FNYEAQ. The CDR3 region has the DNA TGTGCCAGCAGCCTTCTAGAGACCCAGTACTTC. Amino acid sequence: CASSLLETQYF.

The chain joins TRBV28 to TRBJ2-7; 12 bases agree with TRBD2. V lost 6 bases, J lost 4 bases, and 4 bases stayed unmatched. The V gene's germline CDR1 is MDHEN and CDR2 SYDVKM. The CDR3 totals 14 residues. The CDR3 DNA is TGTGCCAGCAGCAGACTAGCGGGAGTTTACGAGCAGTACTTC. Its protein is CASSRLAGVYEQYF.

The V and J genes are TRBV4-1 and TRBJ2-5, with 10 bases fitting TRBD1. With V trimmed by 1 base and J by 4 bases, 3 bases remained unmatched. Germline V gene data show CDR1 as MGHRA and CDR2 as YSYEKL. This CDR3 is 15 amino acids long. CDR3 sequence: CASSQVGTGAETQYF. CDR3 nucleotide sequence: TGCGCCAGCAGCCAAGTCGGGACAGGGGCAGAGACCCAGTACTTC.

Here the CDR3 reads CASSVALGQTYEQYF. In nucleotides, the CDR3 is TGTGCCAGCAGCGTAGCCCTGGGACAGACCTACGAGCAGTACTTC. The chain joins TRBV9 to TRBJ2-7; 7 bases align to TRBD1. Germline-derived CDR1 and CDR2 are SGDLS and YYNGEE. There are 15 residues in the CDR3. J lost 2 bases, V lost 0 bases, and 5 bases had no gene match.

This chain connects TRBV28 to TRBJ1-1; TRBD1 agrees at 8 bases. The V gene end was trimmed by 7 bases and the J gene end by 1 base; junction bases not matched to a gene: 5. This CDR3 is built from 14 residues. CDR1 and CDR2 (germline): MDHEN, SYDVKM. The CDR3 DNA reads TGTGCCAGCATCTCGGGACAGGCGAACACTGAAGCTTTCTTT. Translating gives CASISGQANTEAFF.

The chain links TRBV4-3 to TRBJ2-5; 7 bases are shared with TRBD2. In germline, CDR1 is LGHNA, CDR2 YSLEER. The CDR3 totals 19 residues. V lost 1 base, J lost 7 bases, and 21 bases stayed unmatched. Written as DNA, the CDR3 is TGCGCCAGCAGCCAAGTCCACCCCGAGCGGCAGGCCGGGGAGGGGACCCAGTACTTC. The encoded protein is CASSQVHPERQAGEGTQYF.

The chain's CDR3 is CASSSWVAGVEDTQYF. The CDR3 DNA is TGTGCCAGCAGCTCTTGGGTAGCGGGAGTAGAAGATACGCAGTATTTT. The chain combines TRBV7-2 with TRBJ2-3; 9 bases are shared with TRBD2. The J segment lost 5 bases and the V segment lost 4 bases, leaving 10 bases of the junction unmatched. The CDR3 is made up of 16 amino acids. Looked up from germline, CDR1 is SGHTA and CDR2 is FQGNSA.

This clone came up once. The V call is TRBV19, the J call TRBJ2-1, with 10 bases aligning to TRBD2. The CDR3 has 15 residues. V trimming: 3 bases; J trimming: 8 bases; junction bases outside the gene matches: 7. Looked up from germline, CDR1 is LNHDA and CDR2 is SQIVND (reference sequence). CDR3 DNA: TGTGCCAGTAGTATTCCTAGCGGGAGTCTGGATGAGCAGTTCTTC. This gives the protein CASSIPSGSLDEQFF.

The chain uses TRBV6-5 and TRBJ1-1; possibly TRBD1 for D (6 bases). The germline CDR1 and CDR2 sequences are MNHEY and SVGAGI. V dropped 2 bases and J dropped 1 base, with 11 bases sitting between them. The CDR3 runs 15 residues. CDR3 nucleotide sequence: TGTGCCAGCAGTTACAGACCGACAGGGAACACTGAAGCTTTCTTT. Its translation is CASSYRPTGNTEAFF.

The V and J genes are TRBV7-8 and TRBJ2-2, with 9 bases identical to TRBD1. In germline, CDR1 is SGHVS, CDR2 FQNEAQ. With V trimmed by 2 bases and J by 7 bases, 14 bases remained unmatched. This CDR3 contains 18 residues. CDR3 nucleotides: TGTGCCAGCAGCTTAAGAGTCGATCGGGACAGGGCGGACGGGGAGCTGTTTTTT. This codes for CASSLRVDRDRADGELFF.

CDR3 sequence reads: CASSLVSGLGSYNEQFF. CDR3 coding DNA: TGTGCCAGCAGCTTAGTGTCGGGACTAGGCTCCTACAATGAGCAGTTCTTC. The chain uses TRBV7-2 and TRBJ2-1; 8 bases map to TRBD2. Germline CDR1 SGHTA, CDR2 FQGNSA. The CDR3 length is 17 residues. The V and J ends lost 1 base and 0 bases, in that order; junction bases with no gene match: 5.

This clone came up once. The CDR3 loop is CASSLEGVGYTF. The CDR3 coding sequence is TGTGCCAGCAGCTTAGAAGGGGTCGGCTACACCTTC. The chain has TRBV7-2 and TRBJ1-2; tentatively, D is TRBD1 (5 bases). V lost 1 base and J lost 8, with 8 bases in between. CDR1 SGHTA and CDR2 FQGNSA come from the germline V gene. This CDR3 region has 12 residues.

In its sample, this clone was seen a few times. The V and J genes are TRBV5-4 and TRBJ2-1; TRBD2 aligns across 9 bases. The V segment lost 6 bases and the J segment 8 bases; nucleotides outside the gene matches: 6. This CDR3 has 13 amino acids. The germline gives CDR1 SGHNT, CDR2 YYREEE (reference sequence). CDR3 sequence reads: CASTQLAGDEQFF. In nucleotides, the CDR3 is TGTGCCAGCACCCAATTAGCGGGAGATGAGCAGTTCTTC.

The chain joins TRBV4-2 to TRBJ2-5; 9 nucleotides agree with TRBD2. The CDR3 is made up of 17 amino acids. Germline assignment: CDR1 LGHNA and CDR2 YNFKEQ. V was clipped by 1 base and J by 5 bases; unmatched bases: 11. CDR3 nucleotide sequence: TGTGCCAGCAGCCAAGGTTCTAGCGGGAAAGGTGGGGAGACCCAGTACTTC. This codes for CASSQGSSGKGGETQYF.

V and J are TRBV7-9 and TRBJ1-3; tentative D call: TRBD1 (5 bases). The length of the CDR3 is 15 residues. Deletions cut 1 base from V and 1 base from J, with 8 bases between. Per germline, CDR1 SEHNR and CDR2 FQNEAQ (reference sequence). DNA of the CDR3: TGTGCCAGCAGCTTAGGCGGGGGTTCTGGAAACACCATATATTTT. Protein: CASSLGGGSGNTIYF.

The chain couples TRBV7-2 to TRBJ2-3; a weak D match, TRBD2 (7 bases). Looked up from germline, CDR1 is SGHTA and CDR2 is FQGNSA. The CDR3 is 15 residues long. The V and J ends lost 3 bases and 3 bases respectively, with 13 bases between them. The CDR3 sequence: CASSLARGRTDTQYF. DNA for the CDR3: TGTGCCAGCAGCTTGGCGCGGGGGCGGACAGATACGCAGTATTTT.

The rearrangement uses TRBV4-3 and TRBJ1-1; no reliable D call. The CDR3 length is 14 residues. CDR1 LGHNA and CDR2 YSLEER come from the germline V gene. V was pared by 0 bases and J by 2 bases, with 7 bases between. For the CDR3, the DNA is TGCGCCAGCAGCCAAGAGGGGAGAAACACTGAAGCTTTCTTT. Its protein is CASSQEGRNTEAFF.

The V and J genes are TRBV4-2 and TRBJ2-2, with 8 bases fitting TRBD1. The CDR3 sequence is 14 residues long. Germline CDR1 LGHNA, CDR2 YNFKEQ. V was clipped by 4 bases and J by 6 bases; unmatched bases: 4. The CDR3 sequence is CASSRSDRAGELFF. Written as DNA, the CDR3 is TGTGCCAGCAGCCGATCGGACAGGGCCGGGGAGCTGTTTTTT.

The chain links TRBV7-2 to TRBJ2-1; 8 bases match TRBD1. The length of the CDR3 is 16 residues. Germline V lookup: CDR1 SGHTA, CDR2 FQGNSA. V was pared by 4 bases and J by 6 bases, with 11 bases of the junction left unmatched. The CDR3 nucleotides are TGTGCCAGCAGCTCGGAACTAGGGACAGGAGGCAATGAGCAGTTCTTC. Its protein product is CASSSELGTGGNEQFF.

The rearrangement links TRBV29-1 to TRBJ2-1; tentative D call: TRBD2 (6 bases). CDR1 and CDR2 (germline): SQVTM, ANQGSEA. Trimming removed 4 bases from V and 8 bases from J, with 12 bases in between. The CDR3 is 12 residues long. The CDR3 region is CSVVTGVDEQFF. In nucleotides, the CDR3 is TGCAGCGTTGTGACGGGAGTGGATGAGCAGTTCTTC.

The chain carries TRBV20-1 and TRBJ2-5; D unresolved. The J call is in doubt because the DNA end fits TRBJ2-7 better. Germline CDR1 reads DFQATT; CDR2 reads SNEGSKA (reference sequence). The CDR3 contains 11 residues. CDR3 sequence: CSATRSYEQYF. The CDR3 nucleotides are TGCAGTGCTACTCGCTCCTACGAGCAGTACTTC.

V and J are TRBV7-3 and TRBJ2-2; D ambiguous. V lost 2 bases, J lost 5 bases, and 15 bases lay in between. The CDR3 covers 16 residues. Germline loops: CDR1 SGHTA, CDR2 FQGTGA. The CDR3 DNA sequence: TGTGCCAGCAGCTTATCAACTGGTTCCTGGACCGGGGAGCTGTTTTTT. Translating gives CASSLSTGSWTGELFF.

The V gene is TRBV6-5, the J gene TRBJ1-1; D is ambiguous. The CDR3 is 12 amino acids. CDR1 and CDR2 (germline): MNHEY, SVGAGI. V lost 8 bases, J lost 8 bases, and 15 bases lay in between. The CDR3 reads CASVSPEREAFF. CDR3 DNA sequence: TGTGCCAGCGTCAGCCCGGAGCGCGAAGCTTTCTTT.

The rearrangement uses TRBV7-2 and TRBJ1-5; D is possibly TRBD1 (5 bases). The CDR3 extends over 14 amino acids. Germline lookup yields CDR1 SGHTA and CDR2 FQGNSA. Trimming pared 5 bases from V and 3 bases from J, leaving 11 bases between. The CDR3 loop reads CASSNVGPNQPQHF. In DNA form, the CDR3 reads TGTGCCAGCAGCAATGTGGGGCCCAATCAGCCCCAGCATTTT.

The chain couples TRBV2 to TRBJ2-7, with 8 bases that match TRBD1. This CDR3 is 14 amino acids long. V was clipped by 6 bases and J by 2 bases; unmatched bases: 6. CDR1 and CDR2 (germline): SNHLY, FYNNEI. The CDR3 region has the DNA TGTGCCAGCAGCGGGGCGGGACAGGCCTACGAGCAGTACTTC. Translating gives CASSGAGQAYEQYF. Drawing the rest from reference TRBV2 and TRBJ2-7, the complete variable domain is EPEVTQTPSHQVTQMGQEVILRCVPISNHLYFYWYRQILGQKVEFLVSFYNNEISEKSEIFDDQFSVERPDGSNFTLKIRSTKLEDSAMYFCASSGAGQAYEQYFGPGTRLTVT.

This clone was observed once. V gene TRBV27 combines with J gene TRBJ2-3; 13 bases map to TRBD2. Unmatched junction bases numbered 2, after V lost 3 bases and J lost 2 bases. The CDR3 has 16 amino acids. CDR1 MNHEY and CDR2 SMNVEV come from the germline V gene (reference sequence). The CDR3 DNA follows: TGTGCCAGCAGTTTGGGACTAGCGGGAAACACAGATACGCAGTATTTT. Its translation is CASSLGLAGNTDTQYF.

The V gene is TRBV9, the J gene TRBJ2-1; possibly TRBD2 for D (6 bases). The CDR3 totals 15 residues. The germline V and J ends were trimmed by 3 bases and 5 bases, with 15 bases remaining between them. Germline V gene sequence: CDR1 SGDLS, CDR2 YYNGEE. CDR3 amino acids: CASSGRREQNNEQFF. CDR3 DNA sequence: TGTGCCAGCAGCGGAAGGAGGGAGCAAAACAATGAGCAGTTCTTC.